This T cell receptor (beta chain) is from a study of blood T cell repertoires in COVID-19. Looked up from germline, CDR1 is MNHNY and CDR2 is SVGAGI (reference sequence). The CDR3 has 15 residues. Trimming cost V 4 bases and J 6 bases, with 16 bases left between them. Libraries were prepared by immunoSEQ multiplex PCR; TCRdb keeps only in-frame clonotypes and omits some of them. The sample consists of just over 650,000 clones, 90% of them appearing once. The TCR originated in a woman aged 18 to 35 with acute or convalescent COVID-19. The chain recombines TRBV6-6 with TRBJ2-1; TRBD2 might be the D (6 bases). The sample was peripheral blood. The CDR3: CASSWDSRPTNEQFF. The CDR3 bases are TGTGCCAGCAGTTGGGACTCCAGGCCAACCAATGAGCAGTTCTTC.